Listed below are T cell receptor beta chains from one sample, sequenced in a study of cytomegalovirus exposure and HLA in healthy donors. TCRdb keeps only in-frame clones here, not all; method: immunoSEQ multiplex PCR. The data show 99,000 or so clones, more than 65% seen once. The sample comprised PBMCs. The source is a man between 35 and 55 years old in good health and CMV-seropositive. The CDR3 runs from the conserved cysteine through the conserved F or W. Each record gives: J gene, D gene, V gene, clone size, CDR3 protein, CDR3 DNA. A D gene is named only where the DNA matches it firmly. Part of the rows lack a size; the others show once, few, many or a class for expanded clones.

J gene: TRBJ1-1; D gene: NA; V gene: TRBV4-1; clone size: NA; CDR3 protein: CASSQTVLRGPNTEAFF; CDR3 DNA: TGCGCCAGCAGCCAGACTGTTCTTCGGGGTCCTAACACTGAAGCTTTCTTT
J gene: TRBJ2-3; D gene: NA; V gene: TRBV28; clone size: NA; CDR3 protein: CASSQPRGTDTQYF; CDR3 DNA: TGTGCCAGCAGTCAGCCGAGGGGGACAGATACGCAGTATTTT
J gene: TRBJ2-7; D gene: TRBD1; V gene: TRBV23-1; clone size: NA; CDR3 protein: CASSHRDRGGIYEQYF; CDR3 DNA: TGCGCCAGCAGTCATAGAGACAGGGGAGGCATATACGAGCAGTACTTC
J gene: TRBJ2-5; D gene: NA; V gene: TRBV11-1; clone size: NA; CDR3 protein: CASSLNSPVLGRSETQYF; CDR3 DNA: TGTGCCAGCAGCTTAAATTCCCCGGTTTTGGGGCGGTCAGAGACCCAGTACTTC
J gene: TRBJ2-7; D gene: TRBD1; V gene: TRBV19; clone size: NA; CDR3 protein: CASSSRQGYSYEQYF; CDR3 DNA: TGTGCCAGTAGCTCCCGACAGGGATACTCCTACGAGCAGTACTTC
J gene: TRBJ2-7; D gene: NA; V gene: TRBV7-9; clone size: once; CDR3 protein: CASSPTSDGQYF; CDR3 DNA: TGTGCCAGCAGCCCCACGAGCGACGGGCAGTACTTC
J gene: TRBJ1-5; D gene: TRBD1; V gene: TRBV30; clone size: NA; CDR3 protein: CAWSTTGGVGQPQHF; CDR3 DNA: TGTGCCTGGAGTACAACAGGGGGCGTAGGTCAGCCCCAGCATTTT
J gene: TRBJ1-6; D gene: NA; V gene: TRBV7-3; clone size: few; CDR3 protein: CASSSGTSNSPLHF; CDR3 DNA: TGTGCCAGCAGCTCCGGGACATCGAATTCACCCCTCCACTTT
J gene: TRBJ1-1; D gene: NA; V gene: TRBV5-5; clone size: NA; CDR3 protein: CASSLQAMNTEAFF; CDR3 DNA: TGTGCCAGCAGCTTGCAGGCGATGAACACTGAAGCTTTCTTT
J gene: TRBJ2-7; D gene: TRBD2; V gene: TRBV7-2; clone size: few; CDR3 protein: CASSRGGERGTYEQYF; CDR3 DNA: TGTGCCAGCAGCCGTGGGGGTGAGCGGGGAACCTACGAGCAGTACTTC
J gene: TRBJ2-6; D gene: NA; V gene: TRBV28; clone size: once; CDR3 protein: CASSFSGWLVKTDSGANVLTF; CDR3 DNA: TGTGCCAGCAGTTTTTCCGGGTGGCTGGTAAAGACAGACTCTGGGGCCAACGTCCTGACTTTC
J gene: TRBJ2-6; D gene: NA; V gene: TRBV7-3; clone size: NA; CDR3 protein: CASSLHRTAGANVLTF; CDR3 DNA: TGTGCCAGCAGCTTGCACCGGACAGCTGGGGCCAACGTCCTGACTTTC
J gene: TRBJ1-2; D gene: NA; V gene: TRBV5-6; clone size: few; CDR3 protein: CASSLRGFYGYTF; CDR3 DNA: TGTGCCAGCAGCTTGCGCGGATTCTATGGCTACACCTTC
J gene: TRBJ2-1; D gene: NA; V gene: TRBV10-2; clone size: NA; CDR3 protein: CASIGGLGNEQFF; CDR3 DNA: TGCGCCAGCATTGGGGGGTTGGGCAATGAGCAGTTCTTC
J gene: TRBJ2-5; D gene: NA; V gene: TRBV4-3; clone size: NA; CDR3 protein: CASSQDSGSAETQYF; CDR3 DNA: TGCGCCAGCAGCCAGGATTCGGGGTCGGCAGAGACCCAGTACTTC
J gene: TRBJ2-1; D gene: TRBD2; V gene: TRBV5-1; clone size: NA; CDR3 protein: CASSLEGGRGNEQFF; CDR3 DNA: TGCGCCAGCAGCTTGGAAGGCGGGAGGGGCAATGAGCAGTTCTTC
J gene: TRBJ2-4; D gene: NA; V gene: TRBV5-6; clone size: NA; CDR3 protein: CASSLSPLAKNSQYF; CDR3 DNA: TGTGCCAGCAGCTTGTCTCCATTGGCCAAAAACAGTCAGTACTTC
J gene: TRBJ2-3; D gene: NA; V gene: TRBV7-2; clone size: NA; CDR3 protein: CASSLALLAGTSDTQYF; CDR3 DNA: TGTGCCAGCAGCTTAGCTTTACTAGCAGGTACCTCCGATACGCAGTATTTT
J gene: TRBJ1-5; D gene: NA; V gene: TRBV19; clone size: NA; CDR3 protein: CASSIGSERRPQHF; CDR3 DNA: TGTGCCAGTAGTATTGGGTCCGAACGGAGGCCCCAGCATTTT
J gene: TRBJ2-7; D gene: NA; V gene: TRBV6-6; clone size: NA; CDR3 protein: CASSREPPYEQYF; CDR3 DNA: TGTGCCAGCTCACGGGAGCCCCCCTACGAGCAGTACTTC
J gene: TRBJ2-3; D gene: NA; V gene: TRBV2; clone size: NA; CDR3 protein: CASSGQVEMITDTQYF; CDR3 DNA: TGTGCCAGCAGTGGACAGGTGGAAATGATCACAGATACGCAGTATTTT
J gene: TRBJ2-7; D gene: NA; V gene: TRBV29-1; clone size: NA; CDR3 protein: CSVEDLWSGGKPKQYF; CDR3 DNA: TGCAGCGTTGAAGATCTCTGGTCTGGGGGGAAGCCGAAACAGTACTTC
J gene: TRBJ2-3; D gene: TRBD2; V gene: TRBV5-4; clone size: NA; CDR3 protein: CASSPSGGAGTDTQYF; CDR3 DNA: TGTGCCAGCAGCCCTAGCGGGGGGGCCGGCACAGATACGCAGTATTTT
J gene: TRBJ1-5; D gene: NA; V gene: TRBV6-6; clone size: NA; CDR3 protein: CASNFLSRPQHF; CDR3 DNA: TGTGCCAGCAACTTCCTGAGTCGGCCCCAGCATTTT
J gene: TRBJ2-7; D gene: NA; V gene: TRBV6-5; clone size: NA; CDR3 protein: CASSYKRGIYEQYF; CDR3 DNA: TGTGCCAGCAGTTACAAGAGGGGGATCTACGAGCAGTACTTC
J gene: TRBJ1-5; D gene: NA; V gene: TRBV6-5; clone size: NA; CDR3 protein: CASRSGVSNQPQHF; CDR3 DNA: TGTGCCAGCAGATCCGGGGTTAGCAATCAGCCCCAGCATTTT
J gene: TRBJ1-3; D gene: NA; V gene: TRBV25-1; clone size: NA; CDR3 protein: CASSPRWGDNGNTIYF; CDR3 DNA: TGTGCCAGCAGTCCCCGGTGGGGGGATAATGGAAACACCATATATTTT
J gene: TRBJ2-5; D gene: NA; V gene: TRBV19; clone size: NA; CDR3 protein: CASSIDLAGETQYF; CDR3 DNA: TGTGCCAGTAGTATAGATCTCGCGGGAGAGACCCAGTACTTC